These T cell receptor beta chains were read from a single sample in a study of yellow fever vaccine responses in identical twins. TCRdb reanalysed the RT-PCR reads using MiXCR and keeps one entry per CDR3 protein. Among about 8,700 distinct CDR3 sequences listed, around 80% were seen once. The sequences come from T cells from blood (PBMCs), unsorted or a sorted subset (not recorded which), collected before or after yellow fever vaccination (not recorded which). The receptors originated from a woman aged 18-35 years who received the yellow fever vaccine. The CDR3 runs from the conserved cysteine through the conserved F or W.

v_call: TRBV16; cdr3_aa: CASSQMQGDQPQHF
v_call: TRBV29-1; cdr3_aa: CSVEDHDRGNTIYF
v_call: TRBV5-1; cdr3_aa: CASSLYPSGDSYEQYF
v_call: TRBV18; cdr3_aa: CASSPRAGDPFSNQPQHF
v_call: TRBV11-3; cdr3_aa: CASSLVTSGNEQFF
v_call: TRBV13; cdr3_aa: CASTDRMDEQYF
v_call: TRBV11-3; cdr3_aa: CASSLVQATSNYGYTF
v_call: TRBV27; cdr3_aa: CASSLNGGAGEQYF
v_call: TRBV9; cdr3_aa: CASSPHRDRGLLAKNIQYF
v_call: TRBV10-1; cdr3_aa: CASSESTSGRRGPSKNIQYF
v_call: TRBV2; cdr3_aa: CASRSTGLIMNTEAFF
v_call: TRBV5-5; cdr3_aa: CASSLYTGSGDTQYF
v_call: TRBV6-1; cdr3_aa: CASRDLAGGQYEQFF
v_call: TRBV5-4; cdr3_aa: CASSFNAGVYNEQFF
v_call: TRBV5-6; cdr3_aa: CASTLNTGFYGYTF
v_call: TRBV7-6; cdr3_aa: CASSLRTGVSGNTIYF
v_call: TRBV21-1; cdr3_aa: CASSTQGDQPQHF
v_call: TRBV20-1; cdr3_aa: CSARGQRNTEAFF
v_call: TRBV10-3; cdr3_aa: CAIRTHGYTF
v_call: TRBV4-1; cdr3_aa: CASGHRTDTQYF
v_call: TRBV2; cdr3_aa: CASSGALTDTQYF
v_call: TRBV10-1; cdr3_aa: CASSVQLGNEQFF
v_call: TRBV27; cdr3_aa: CASSLLAGKNIQYF
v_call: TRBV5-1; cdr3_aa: CASSLARGRTDTQYF
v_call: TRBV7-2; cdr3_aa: CASSLAIQGRETQYF
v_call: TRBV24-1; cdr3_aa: CATSDFRGLVTGELFF
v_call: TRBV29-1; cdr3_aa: CSASYNEQFF
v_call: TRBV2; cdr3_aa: CASSEWTSGGLAKNIQYF
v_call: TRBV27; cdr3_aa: CTSPGTTDSPLHF
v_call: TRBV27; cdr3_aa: CASSLSYNSYNSPLHF
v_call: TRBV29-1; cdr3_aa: CSVLNLSSYNEQFF
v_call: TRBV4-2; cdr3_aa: CASSPGGFYLVSEETQYF
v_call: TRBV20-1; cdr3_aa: CSARDRLAGGLRKETQYF
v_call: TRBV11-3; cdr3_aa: CASRPRGGSSGKDNEQFF
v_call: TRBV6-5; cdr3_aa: CASSWQGSSNQPQHF
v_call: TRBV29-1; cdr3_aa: CSVEVRIYEQYF
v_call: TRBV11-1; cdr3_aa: CASSHGPGPGRSYNEQFF
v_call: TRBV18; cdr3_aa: CASSPIQGTTNEKLFF
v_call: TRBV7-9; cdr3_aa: CASSFGREKLFF
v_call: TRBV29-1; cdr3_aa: CSVEGKDYEQYF
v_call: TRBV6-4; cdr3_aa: CASSDSPGGASDTQYF
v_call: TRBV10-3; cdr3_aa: CAIAWAGGDGYTF
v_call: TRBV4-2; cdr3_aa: CASSQEGAYNEQFF
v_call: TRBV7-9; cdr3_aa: CASSPPSAGKREETQYF
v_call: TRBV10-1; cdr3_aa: CASSEGTENYGYTF
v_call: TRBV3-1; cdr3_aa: CASSQGVYNEQFF
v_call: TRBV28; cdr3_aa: CASSTPRLPPTETQYF
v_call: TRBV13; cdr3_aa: CASRSTSSSPTGELFF
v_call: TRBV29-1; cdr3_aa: CSVGSWQGGNEQFF
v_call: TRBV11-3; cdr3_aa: CASSLVGRGAVETQYF
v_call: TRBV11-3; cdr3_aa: CASSLRLADTGELFF
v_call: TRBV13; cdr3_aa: CASRIGGVTGQDQPQHF
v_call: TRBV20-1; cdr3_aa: CSASGGGATDTQYF
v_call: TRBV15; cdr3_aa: CATSRVGRAGYEQYF
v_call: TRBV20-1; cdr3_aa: CSARGTGNGYTF
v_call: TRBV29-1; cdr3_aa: CSVAGRNYEQYF